This T cell receptor (beta chain) was captured by sequencing in a study of blood T cells in healthy people across ages. Overall study results and limits: The long-lived group displayed more naive CD4+ cells, plus higher diversity, than the aged donors did. Shifts in expanded clonotypes may have been confounded by donor CMV status, which was unknown. Naive and antigen-experienced cells were not separated, limiting conclusive comparison.

With a J-beta primer mix and a sample-barcoded 5' primer, a second PCR ran roughly 6 to 11 cycles. TCRdb reprocessed the 5' RACE reads via MiXCR and lists one record per CDR3 protein. The sample has 700,000 or so distinct CDR3 sequences, approximately 40% seen once. Germline CDR1 and CDR2: SGHRS and YFSETQ. CDR3 length: 15 residues. With regard to this clonotype: Its antigen is still unknown.

Sequenced sample: blood. V and J are TRBV5-1 and TRBJ2-5; 9 bases map to TRBD1. The closer fit of TRBJ2-7 to the DNA end suggests the J call may be wrong. This receptor was taken from a man at least 80 years old in good health. The CDR3 DNA reads as TGCGCCAGCAGCTACCCAGGGACAGGGAGCAACGAGCAGTACTTC. Its protein is CASSYPGTGSNEQYF.